The entry below describes one T cell receptor beta chain. The repertoire was sequenced with immunoSEQ multiplex PCR; TCRdb's copy has only in-frame clones and lacks some. The sample has 390,000 or so clones; about nine tenths are singletons. This entry comes from a study of blood T cell repertoires in COVID-19. CDR1 WNHNN and CDR2 SYGVQD come from the germline V gene (reference sequence). The CDR3 is made up of 12 amino acids. Trimming removed 7 bases from V and 5 bases from J, with 11 bases in between. The V gene is TRBV10-1, the J gene TRBJ1-1, with D unresolved. The source of this sequence is a woman aged 25 to 39 with active or convalescent COVID-19. What was sequenced was peripheral blood. CDR3 protein: CASTDGVTEAFF. The CDR3 DNA is TGCGCCAGCACCGACGGGGTGACTGAAGCTTTCTTT.